The 14 T cell receptor beta chains given below trace back to one sample, sequenced in a study of shared clonotypes between healthy human individuals. Method: immunoSEQ multiplex PCR; TCRdb's copy keeps in-frame clones and lacks some. The sample has about 800,000 clones, about 96% seen once. Naivety among CD8 cells was defined by CD45RO negativity and positive CCR7 selection, thereby excluding terminally differentiated effector memory CD45RA+ cells. The specimen sequenced was naive CD8+ T cells sorted from blood. These receptors were collected from a man aged 25-40 years in good health.

The rearrangement links TRBV10-3 to TRBJ1-2; TRBD1 agrees at 12 bases. The CDR3 is 17 residues long. The germline V gene encodes CDR1 ENHRY and CDR2 SYGVKD. V was pared by 0 bases and J by 6 bases, with 8 bases of the junction left unmatched. The CDR3 is CAISESWDRGRSHGYTF. CDR3 nucleotide sequence: TGTGCCATCAGTGAGTCTTGGGACAGGGGGCGAAGTCATGGCTACACCTTC.

This chain links TRBV6-1 with TRBJ1-3; TRBD1 agrees at 8 bases. V trimming: 1 base; J trimming: 0 bases; junction bases outside the gene matches: 2. CDR1 is MNHNS and CDR2 is SASEGT in the germline V gene. The CDR3 contains 16 residues. The CDR3 DNA sequence: TGTGCCAGCAGTGAAGAAACAGGGGGCTCTGGAAACACCATATATTTT. This translates into CASSEETGGSGNTIYF.

In this sample, this clone turned up once. This chain joins TRBV14 and TRBJ1-2, with a possible D match to TRBD1 (5 bases). The length of the CDR3 is 18 residues. Looked up from germline, CDR1 is SGHDN and CDR2 is FVKESK. Between the trimmed V and J ends, which lost 0 bases and 0 bases, there was a span of 17 bases. The CDR3 region has the DNA TGTGCCAGCAGCCAAGATTGGGGAGCGACAGACCCTAACTATGGCTACACCTTC. Translation: CASSQDWGATDPNYGYTF.

The chain carries TRBV29-1 and TRBJ2-7; D uncertain. Germline CDR1 SQVTM, CDR2 ANQGSEA. This CDR3 is built from 13 residues. Deletions cut 0 bases from V and 4 bases from J, with 10 bases between. CDR3 region: CSVEEPLGYEQYF. The DNA of the CDR3 is TGCAGCGTTGAAGAACCCTTGGGGTACGAGCAGTACTTC.

This rearrangement joins TRBV29-1 to TRBJ2-1; D may be TRBD1 or TRBD2 (5 bases each). Germline assignment: CDR1 SQVTM and CDR2 ANQGSEA. V was clipped by 6 bases and J by 5 bases, with 11 bases between them. The CDR3 contains 12 residues. For the CDR3, the DNA is TGCAGCGTCGGGGCGGTGGACAATGAGCAGTTCTTC. It is translated as CSVGAVDNEQFF.

V and J are TRBV6-6 and TRBJ2-1; 10 bases align to TRBD2. Unmatched junction bases numbered 4, after V lost 6 bases and J lost 8 bases. This CDR3 contains 13 residues. Germline V gives CDR1 MNHNY, CDR2 SVGAGI (reference sequence). The CDR3 DNA reads as TGTGCCAGCAGCCTCCTAGCGGGGGATGAGCAGTTCTTC. It codes for CASSLLAGDEQFF.

There are a few counts of this clone. The chain carries TRBV29-1 and TRBJ2-6; 11 bases match TRBD1. The V gene's germline CDR1 is SQVTM and CDR2 ANQGSEA. V lost 4 bases to trimming and J lost 0 bases; unmatched junction nucleotides: 2. The CDR3 is 16 amino acids. The DNA for the CDR3 is TGCAGCGTTGGGGACAGGGGGAGCTCTGGGGCCAACGTCCTGACTTTC. It encodes CSVGDRGSSGANVLTF.

As for this clone: This may stem from a read error, because a much larger clone lies one nucleotide away. Other DNA sequences in this sample translate to the same CDR3. The chain recombines TRBV5-4 with TRBJ2-7; D is undetermined. The CDR3 covers 12 residues. V was cut by 0 bases and J by 2 bases, with 3 bases left in between. Germline assignment: CDR1 SGHNT and CDR2 YYREEE (reference sequence). CDR3 in DNA: TGTGCCAGCAGCTTGGACGCCTACGAGCAGTACTTC. Translated: CASSLDAYEQYF.

The rearrangement joins TRBV18 to TRBJ2-5; D gene unclear. CDR3 length: 12 residues. Germline CDR1 and CDR2: KGHSH and LQKENI. Trimming took off 0 bases at V and 3 bases at J, with 2 bases between the two ends. The CDR3 region is CASSPPEETQYF. The CDR3 bases are TGTGCCAGCTCACCACCAGAAGAGACCCAGTACTTC.

This clone was seen just once. This chain connects TRBV28 to TRBJ2-7; D unclear. The V gene lost 8 bases and the J gene lost 3 bases, with 14 bases spanning the gap. The CDR3 is 13 amino acids. CDR1 MDHEN and CDR2 SYDVKM come from the germline V gene. The CDR3 sequence is CASGPELSYEQYF. Here the CDR3 DNA reads TGTGCCAGCGGACCGGAGCTTAGCTACGAGCAGTACTTC.

The chain employs TRBV28 and TRBJ1-2, with a weak D call TRBD1 (6 bases). Germline V gene lookup returns CDR1 MDHEN and CDR2 SYDVKM. This CDR3 has 13 amino acids. V lost 7 bases and J lost 4, with 13 bases in between. The CDR3 protein is CASTPRGLYGYTF. The DNA for the CDR3 is TGTGCCAGCACCCCCAGGGGCCTCTATGGCTACACCTTC.

The chain joins TRBV4-1 to TRBJ2-1, with 7 bases matching TRBD1. Germline V gene lookup returns CDR1 MGHRA and CDR2 YSYEKL. V was clipped by 6 bases and J by 0 bases; unmatched bases: 5. The CDR3 length is 15 residues. CDR3 in amino acids: CASRTGISSYNEQFF. The CDR3 DNA follows: TGCGCCAGCAGGACAGGGATTTCCTCCTACAATGAGCAGTTCTTC.

CDR3 DNA: TGTGCCAGCTGGGGACAGGGGGCCGCCTCGTCCGAAAAACTGTTTTTT. Protein: CASWGQGAASSEKLFF. This chain joins TRBV7-9 and TRBJ1-4; 12 nucleotides match TRBD1. J gave up 8 bases and V 8 bases, and 12 bases lay outside the gene matches. Germline lookup yields CDR1 SEHNR and CDR2 FQNEAQ (reference sequence). The CDR3 contains 16 residues.

Turning to this clone: Other DNA sequences of this sample code for an identical CDR3. This rearrangement joins TRBV11-2 to TRBJ2-3; no definite D call. The CDR3 has 12 residues. Germline lookup yields CDR1 SGHAT and CDR2 FQNNGV. V was pared by 5 bases and J by 3 bases, with 6 bases between. This chain's CDR3 is CASSPETDTQYF. CDR3 bases: TGTGCCAGCAGCCCGGAGACAGATACGCAGTATTTT.